The 28 T cell receptor beta chains listed next were all sequenced from one sample in a study of blood T cell repertoires in COVID-19 (dated by TCRdb to the early 2020s). The library was obtained by the immunoSEQ multiplex PCR assay. TCRdb obtained this table from immuneACCESS and retained in-frame rearrangements with V and J assigned. These tables miss some clones; where compared with another copy, unresolved V genes account for less than half of the shortfall, and the remainder is unexplained. This sample lists 200,000 to 300,000 clones; about 82% were detected once. Roughly 2% of the sample belongs to the ten largest clones. What was sequenced was PBMCs or T cells enriched from blood (not recorded which). All receptors derive from a woman aged 50 to 60 who had recovered from COVID-19.

The rearrangement links TRBV5-1 to TRBJ1-2; 9 bases align to TRBD1. The germline V gene encodes CDR1 SGHRS and CDR2 YFSETQ. After removal of 3 bases from V and 5 bases from J, the junction contained 5 bases not matched to a gene. This CDR3 is 14 amino acids long. Here the CDR3 reads CASSSDRGYYGYTF. In DNA form, the CDR3 reads TGCGCCAGCAGCTCAGACAGGGGGTATTATGGCTACACCTTC. The variable domain in full, with the rest retrieved from reference TRBV5-1 and TRBJ1-2, is KAGVTQTPRYLIKTRGQQVTLSCSPISGHRSVSWYQQTPGQGLQFLFEYFSETQRNKGNFPGRFSGRQFSNSRSEMNVSTLELGDSALYLCASSSDRGYYGYTFGSGTRLTVV.

This chain joins TRBV11-2 and TRBJ2-5, with 9 bases lining up with TRBD1. This CDR3 is 14 amino acids long. The V segment lost 2 bases and the J segment 4 bases; nucleotides outside the gene matches: 2. Germline CDR1 and CDR2: SGHAT and FQNNGV. This CDR3 reads CASSLRQGVETQYF. CDR3 nucleotide sequence: TGTGCCAGCAGCTTACGACAGGGGGTAGAGACCCAGTACTTC. Based on the CDR3 plus reference TRBV11-2 and TRBJ2-5, the full variable domain is EAGVAQSPRYKIIEKRQSVAFWCNPISGHATLYWYQQILGQGPKLLIQFQNNGVVDDSQLPKDRFSAERLKGVDSTLKIQPAKLEDSAVYLCASSLRQGVETQYFGPGTRLLVL.

The CDR3 region has the DNA TGTGCCAGCAGCCATAGCGGGAGAGGTATGGATGAGCAGTTCTTC. Translation: CASSHSGRGMDEQFF. The V and J genes are TRBV5-8 and TRBJ2-1; 9 nucleotides match TRBD2. The J segment lost 8 bases and the V segment lost 4 bases, leaving 10 bases of the junction unmatched. Germline assignment: CDR1 SGHTS and CDR2 YDEGEE. The CDR3 is made up of 15 amino acids. Supplemented by reference TRBV5-8 and TRBJ2-1, the full variable domain reads EAGVTQSPTHLIKTRGQQATLRCSPISGHTSVYWYQQALGLGLQFLLWYDEGEERNRGNFPPRFSGRQFPNYSSELNVNALELEDSALYLCASSHSGRGMDEQFFGPGTRLTVL.

The genes are TRBV7-2 and TRBJ1-1; D is possibly TRBD1 (6 bases). CDR1 is SGHTA and CDR2 is FQGNSA in the germline V gene. Trimming removed 7 bases from V and 2 bases from J, with 14 bases in between. The CDR3 spans 14 residues. CDR3 nucleotide sequence: TGTGCCAGCATCAAATGGACAGTAAACACTGAAGCTTTCTTT. Protein sequence: CASIKWTVNTEAFF.

This chain uses TRBV2 with TRBJ1-2; TRBD1 aligns across 9 bases. Per the germline V gene, CDR1 is SNHLY and CDR2 is FYNNEI. The CDR3 totals 14 residues. Germline trimming cut 6 bases from V and 2 bases from J; bases unmatched to any gene: 4. The CDR3 nucleotides read TGTGCCAGCAGGGGACAGGGACTCAACTATGGCTACACCTTC. Translating it yields CASRGQGLNYGYTF.

The V call is TRBV14, the J call TRBJ2-1, with D tentatively TRBD2 (6 bases). Trimming took 2 bases from V and 8 from J, leaving 13 bases between them. Germline CDR1 reads SGHDN; CDR2 reads FVKESK. The CDR3 has 14 amino acids. CDR3 in amino acids: CASSQRGARDEQFF. DNA for the CDR3: TGTGCCAGCAGCCAACGCGGGGCAAGGGATGAGCAGTTCTTC.

V and J are TRBV5-8 and TRBJ1-5; 8 nucleotides align to TRBD1. Germline V gene lookup returns CDR1 SGHTS and CDR2 YDEGEE. CDR3 length: 15 residues. J lost 5 bases, V lost 0 bases, and 4 bases had no gene match. This chain's CDR3 is CASSLGQGSYQPQHF. CDR3 coding DNA: TGTGCCAGCAGCTTGGGACAGGGGTCCTATCAGCCCCAGCATTTT.

This clone was observed a handful of times. The chain carries TRBV3-1 (or the pseudogene TRBV3-2) and TRBJ1-1; TRBD1 is a possible D gene (6 bases). The CDR3 spans 13 residues. Trimming removed 7 bases at V and 1 base at J, with 10 bases between. CDR1 and CDR2 from the germline V gene are LGHDT and YNNKEL (reference sequence). The CDR3 sequence: CASKRTENTEAFF. The CDR3 DNA reads as TGTGCCAGCAAGCGGACAGAGAACACTGAAGCTTTCTTT.

This rearrangement joins TRBV9 to TRBJ2-3, with D unresolved. The germline gives CDR1 SGDLS, CDR2 YYNGEE. The V end lost 0 bases, the J end lost 5 bases, and 16 bases lay between the germline ends. This CDR3 contains 16 residues. This chain's CDR3 is CASSVGGTSLLDTQYF. CDR3 DNA sequence: TGTGCCAGCAGCGTAGGCGGAACGAGCCTATTAGATACGCAGTATTTT.

The chain combines TRBV28 with TRBJ2-5, with 7 bases that match TRBD2. Germline lookup yields CDR1 MDHEN and CDR2 SYDVKM. The CDR3 covers 16 residues. J was trimmed by 0 bases and V by 6 bases; bases with no gene match: 10. CDR3 residues: CASSRSLGGYQETQYF. CDR3 in DNA: TGTGCCAGCAGCCGATCGTTGGGAGGGTACCAAGAGACCCAGTACTTC.

The genes are TRBV15 and TRBJ2-5, with 8 nucleotides matching TRBD2. Germline CDR1 reads LNHNV; CDR2 reads YYDKDF (reference sequence). V trimming: 1 base; J trimming: 5 bases; junction bases outside the gene matches: 9. CDR3 length: 16 amino acids. CDR3: CATSRGLAGVEETQYF. The CDR3 region has the DNA TGTGCCACCAGCAGAGGGCTAGCGGGCGTCGAGGAGACCCAGTACTTC.

In regard to this clone: This same CDR3 is encoded by further DNA sequences in the sample. The chain links TRBV7-2 to TRBJ1-5, with D tentatively TRBD1 (6 bases). The germline V gene has CDR1 SGHTA and CDR2 FQGNSA. This CDR3 spans 14 amino acids. V was pared by 5 bases and J by 2 bases, with 10 bases between. Here the CDR3 reads CASSTRTGNQPQHF. The CDR3 bases are TGTGCCAGCAGCACCAGGACAGGCAATCAGCCCCAGCATTTT.

This clone was recorded a few times. The chain is built from TRBV30 and TRBJ1-1; 9 positions agree with TRBD1. Germline V lookup: CDR1 GTSNPN, CDR2 SVGIG (reference sequence). The CDR3 has 13 amino acids. Trimming cost V 3 bases and J 4 bases; bases outside gene matches: 3. CDR3 region: CAWRQGAVTEAFF. CDR3 sequence (DNA): TGTGCCTGGAGACAGGGGGCGGTCACTGAAGCTTTCTTT.

V and J are TRBV4-3 and TRBJ1-5; possibly TRBD1 for D (6 bases). Germline V gives CDR1 LGHNA, CDR2 YSLEER. V was trimmed by 3 bases and J by 6 bases, leaving 9 bases between them. The CDR3 has 13 residues. The CDR3 here is CASSQGTFQPQHF. The CDR3 coding sequence is TGCGCCAGCAGCCAGGGGACATTTCAGCCCCAGCATTTT.

The rearrangement uses TRBV6-5 and TRBJ2-7; TRBD1 matches 11 bases. Germline V gene lookup returns CDR1 MNHEY and CDR2 SVGAGI. This CDR3 spans 15 amino acids. V lost 0 bases and J lost 6; bases outside the gene matches: 4. Written as DNA, the CDR3 is TGTGCCAGCAGTTACTCAGGGACAGGGGGTAGCGAGCAGTACTTC. Translation gives CASSYSGTGGSEQYF.

This chain joins TRBV7-2 and TRBJ1-6; D not resolved. V dropped 3 bases and J dropped 17 bases, with 11 bases sitting between them. The germline CDR1 and CDR2 sequences are SGHTA and FQGNSA. This CDR3 is 11 amino acids long. DNA of the CDR3: TGTGCCAGCAGCTTGGGCCCGGGGTTCCACTTT. Its translation is CASSLGPGFHF.

The rearrangement uses TRBV11-2 and TRBJ1-4; 7 bases are a match to TRBD1. The CDR3 contains 15 residues. Losses at the gene ends were 1 base for V and 7 bases for J; bases not matched to a gene: 6. Germline values: CDR1 SGHAT, CDR2 FQNNGV. The CDR3 reads CASSLVGQYIEKLFF. The CDR3, as DNA: TGTGCCAGCAGCTTAGTGGGACAGTACATTGAAAAACTGTTTTTT.

The chain joins TRBV7-2 to TRBJ2-1, with a tentative D call TRBD2 (6 bases). The CDR3 is made up of 15 amino acids. Germline V gene sequence: CDR1 SGHTA, CDR2 FQGNSA. The ends were cut back, 5 bases at V and 7 bases at J, with 18 bases in the middle. CDR3 nucleotides: TGTGCCAGCAGCAATAGGAGGGGTAGCACAAATGAGCAGTTCTTC. It codes for CASSNRRGSTNEQFF.

The chain is built from TRBV18 and TRBJ2-3, with no clear D. Germline CDR1 and CDR2: KGHSH and LQKENI. The germline V and J ends were trimmed by 1 base and 2 bases, with 19 bases remaining between them. The CDR3 length is 18 residues. The CDR3 sequence: CASSPLGPASKITDTQYF. The CDR3 DNA sequence: TGTGCCAGCTCACCACTTGGGCCCGCCTCGAAGATCACAGATACGCAGTATTTT.

This clone was recorded a few times. The chain uses TRBV7-9 and TRBJ2-7; 8 bases are a match to TRBD1. V shed 5 bases and J 2 bases; nucleotides not matched to a gene: 8. This CDR3 comprises 15 residues. Per the germline V gene, CDR1 is SEHNR and CDR2 is FQNEAQ (reference sequence). The CDR3: CASSQQGTGTYEQYF. The DNA of the CDR3 is TGTGCCAGCAGCCAGCAGGGGACAGGTACCTACGAGCAGTACTTC.

The chain has TRBV10-3 and TRBJ2-7; TRBD1 matches 7 bases. V was clipped by 6 bases and J by 2 bases; unmatched bases: 10. CDR1 and CDR2 (germline): ENHRY, SYGVKD. This CDR3 is built from 15 residues. The chain's CDR3 is CAISYHGTDPYEQYF. Written as DNA, the CDR3 is TGTGCCATCAGCTACCACGGGACAGACCCCTACGAGCAGTACTTC.

The chain carries TRBV23-1 and TRBJ2-2; a possible D gene is TRBD1 (5 bases). TRBV23-1 is assigned to the ORF class and has an uncertain function. The length of the CDR3 is 18 residues. V was cut by 0 bases and J by 6 bases, with 20 bases left in between. The CDR3 protein is CASSQSNQEQASAGELFF. The CDR3 nucleotides are TGCGCCAGCAGTCAATCAAATCAGGAACAGGCCTCAGCCGGGGAGCTGTTTTTT.

The chain joins TRBV28 to TRBJ1-1; 11 bases match TRBD1. Germline assignment: CDR1 MDHEN and CDR2 SYDVKM. Trimming at V came to 1 base and at J to 4 bases, leaving 5 bases not matched to a gene. There are 16 residues in the CDR3. The CDR3 nucleotides are TGTGCCAGCAGTTTATTGGCCGGGACAGGGGGCACTGAAGCTTTCTTT. As protein: CASSLLAGTGGTEAFF.

The chain links TRBV6-2 or TRBV6-3 to TRBJ1-1; TRBD1 aligns across 7 bases. J gave up 0 bases and V 0 bases, and 4 bases lay outside the gene matches. The CDR3 has 16 amino acids. Germline CDR1 and CDR2: MNHEY and SVGEGT. The CDR3 loop is CASSYSTGKMNTEAFF. The CDR3 DNA is TGTGCCAGCAGTTACTCGACAGGGAAAATGAACACTGAAGCTTTCTTT.

The rearrangement links TRBV7-8 to TRBJ2-7, with 11 positions matching TRBD2. Germline loops: CDR1 SGHVS, CDR2 FQNEAQ. V lost 0 bases, J lost 6 bases, and 10 bases stayed unmatched. CDR3 size: 17 residues. The DNA for the CDR3 is TGTGCCAGCAGCTTAGCGGTACAACTAGCGGGAGACCCCGAGCAGTACTTC. This codes for CASSLAVQLAGDPEQYF.

The chain has TRBV6-4 and TRBJ2-3; TRBD2 aligns across 7 bases. From germline, CDR1 is MRHNA and CDR2 SNTAGT. This CDR3 comprises 12 residues. Losses at the gene ends were 10 bases for V and 5 bases for J; bases not matched to a gene: 6. The CDR3 region has the DNA TGTGCCACCCGGGGGGTTGGAGATACGCAGTATTTT. It is translated as CATRGVGDTQYF.

As to this clone: The sample carries other DNA sequences with the same CDR3. This sequence joins TRBV24-1 and TRBJ2-7; a weak D match, TRBD1 (5 bases). V lost 5 bases and J lost 4, with 8 bases in between. Germline values: CDR1 KGHDR, CDR2 SFDVKD. The CDR3 is 12 residues long. The CDR3 DNA follows: TGTGCCACCAGTGGTCAGGGATACGAGCAGTACTTC. Translated, it gives CATSGQGYEQYF.

The genes are TRBV12-3 or TRBV12-4 and TRBJ1-2; a weak D match, TRBD1 (5 bases). The CDR3 covers 13 residues. V was cut by 5 bases and J by 1 base, with 8 bases left in between. DNA of the CDR3: TGTGCCAGCAGTGGGGGAGGTAACTATGGCTACACCTTC. This gives the protein CASSGGGNYGYTF.